These T cell receptor beta chains were read from a single sample in a study of neoadjuvant nivolumab and ipilimumab in lung cancer. Sequencing used immunoSEQ multiplex PCR; TCRdb keeps in-frame clones, though not all of them. The profile shows 25,000 to 30,000 clones, 82% of them singletons. Source: tumor tissue, taken after neoadjuvant nivolumab, alone or with ipilimumab, at or shortly before surgery. The receptors originated from an adult with non-small cell lung cancer. CDR3s include the opening cysteine and the closing phenylalanine or tryptophan. The order of the fields is D gene, clone size, V gene, J gene, CDR3 DNA, CDR3 protein. D genes are given only for firm matches. Part of the rows lack a size; the others show once, few, many or a class for expanded clones.

NA	NA	TRBV5-8	TRBJ2-5	TGTGCCAGCAGCTTAGGCCGGGACTTCCAAGAGACCCAGTACTTC	CASSLGRDFQETQYF
TRBD1	once	TRBV10-2	TRBJ2-7	TGCGCCAGCAGAATATTCCAGACAGGGACCGAGCAGTACTTC	CASRIFQTGTEQYF
NA	NA	TRBV11-3	TRBJ2-6	TGTGCCAGCAGCTTAGGAGGGGCCACTGGGGCCAACGTCCTGACTTTC	CASSLGGATGANVLTF
TRBD1	NA	TRBV2	TRBJ1-1	TGTGCCAGCAGGACTGACAGGGACACTGAAGCTTTCTTT	CASRTDRDTEAFF
TRBD1	NA	TRBV7-9	TRBJ2-2	TGTGCCAGCAGCAGACAGGGGGGTACCGGGGAGCTGTTTTTT	CASSRQGGTGELFF
NA	NA	TRBV5-1	TRBJ2-2	TGCGCCAGCTCAACGGGACTTTCAGGACGGAACACCGGGGAGCTGTTTTTT	CASSTGLSGRNTGELFF
NA	few	TRBV30	TRBJ1-4	TGTGCCTGGAGTCGGGAGGAAAAACTGTTTTTT	CAWSREEKLFF
TRBD1	NA	TRBV5-1	TRBJ2-7	TGCGCCAGCAGCTTGGTCGGGACAGAAGACGAGCAGTACTTC	CASSLVGTEDEQYF
NA	once	TRBV6-4	TRBJ2-2	TGTGCCAGCAGTGAGGGAAACACCGGGGAGCTGTTTTTT	CASSEGNTGELFF
TRBD1	NA	TRBV5-1	TRBJ2-7	TGCGCCAGCAGCTTGGCGACAGGGGAAGGAAGGTCCTACGAGCAGTACTTC	CASSLATGEGRSYEQYF
TRBD1	few	TRBV5-4	TRBJ1-1	TGTGCCAGCAGCTATGGGACAGCGAACACTGAAGCTTTCTTT	CASSYGTANTEAFF
NA	NA	TRBV28	TRBJ1-2	TGTGCCAGCAGTACCTCCACGGGGGGCTACACCTTC	CASSTSTGGYTF
NA	NA	TRBV27	TRBJ1-4	TGTGCCAGCAGTCTAACAGTTGGTGAAAAACTGTTTTTT	CASSLTVGEKLFF
NA	NA	TRBV10-2	TRBJ2-5	TGCGCCAGCAGTTGGACAGTTGGACAAGAGACCCAGTACTTC	CASSWTVGQETQYF
NA	NA	TRBV7-2	TRBJ2-3	TGTGCCAGCAGCTTACAGACTGGGGGTACTGTGTCCAGCACAGATACGCAGTATTTT	CASSLQTGGTVSSTDTQYF
NA	once	TRBV7-6	TRBJ1-2	TGTGCCAGCAGCTTAGACGGCTCAACTGGCTACACCTTC	CASSLDGSTGYTF
NA	NA	TRBV2	TRBJ1-5	TGTGCCAGCACCCTGGAGGGGGGAAATCAGCCCCAGCATTTT	CASTLEGGNQPQHF
TRBD1	NA	TRBV5-1	TRBJ2-5	TGCGCCAGCAGCCGACAGGGGGTCCTCCAAGAGACCCAGTACTTC	CASSRQGVLQETQYF
TRBD2	NA	TRBV5-5	TRBJ2-3	TGTGCCAGCAGCATACGGACTAGTTTGAGGGCAGATACGCAGTATTTT	CASSIRTSLRADTQYF
NA	NA	TRBV7-9	TRBJ2-3	TGTGCCGGAGGGGTCGACAGGAACAACACAGATACGCAGTATTTT	CAGGVDRNNTDTQYF
NA	NA	TRBV2	TRBJ1-4	TGTGCCAGCAGCGTCGGATGGACAGCAACTAATGAAAAACTGTTTTTT	CASSVGWTATNEKLFF
TRBD1	NA	TRBV29-1	TRBJ2-3	TGCAGCGTGACCGGGACAGGGGGTTGGAGCACAGATACGCAGTATTTT	CSVTGTGGWSTDTQYF
TRBD2	few	TRBV30	TRBJ2-1	TGTGCCTGGAGTGCAGACCCATTCCTAGCGGGCTTCTACAATGAGCAGTTCTTC	CAWSADPFLAGFYNEQFF